This is a list of T cell receptor beta chains from one sample in a study of yellow fever vaccine responses in identical twins. One entry per CDR3 protein, called by TCRdb with MiXCR from the RT-PCR reads. The table has approximately 10,000 distinct CDR3 sequences, around 77% seen once. The source material was T cells from blood (PBMCs), unsorted or a sorted subset (not recorded which), sampled before or after yellow fever vaccination (not recorded which). The receptors here all came from a woman aged 18-29 years who received the yellow fever vaccine. Each CDR3 is given with its conserved first and last residue. The D gene is left open where the match is weak.

D gene	V gene	J gene	CDR3 protein
-	TRBV29-1	TRBJ2-1	CSVERAGGAYYNEQFF
TRBD1	TRBV11-1	TRBJ1-2	CASSSLETGAMESYTF
-	TRBV11-3	TRBJ2-7	CASSSTPYEQYF
TRBD1	TRBV20-1	TRBJ2-1	CSADTRGYDEQFF
-	TRBV11-1	TRBJ2-1	CASSSGEGAATYEQFF
-	TRBV2	TRBJ2-7	CASSGGDSYEQYF
-	TRBV7-9	TRBJ2-1	CASYGRERGYNEQFF
-	TRBV11-3	TRBJ2-1	CASSGSDHYNEQFF
-	TRBV7-6	TRBJ2-7	CASSLGLGIEQYF
-	TRBV12-3/TRBV12-4	TRBJ2-3	CASSPVRGYYDTQYF
-	TRBV9	TRBJ2-3	CASSVEGFLFTDTQYF
TRBD2	TRBV7-6	TRBJ2-3	CASSLVAGGSTDTQYF
-	TRBV4-1	TRBJ2-5	CASSQGWIGTETQYF
-	TRBV14	TRBJ2-3	CASSTITADTQYF
TRBD1	TRBV5-1	TRBJ2-1	CASSLVTGDNEQFF
-	TRBV15	TRBJ2-6	CATSRVAGANVLTF